The clone carrying this T cell receptor beta chain was counted once. Other DNA variants within this sample encode the same CDR3. CDR3 size: 13 residues. Germline assignment: CDR1 MNHEY and CDR2 SVGAGI. V was trimmed by 5 bases and J by 2 bases, leaving 9 bases between them. The assay was immunoSEQ multiplex PCR, and TCRdb's table has in-frame clones only and misses some. The sample records approximately 2.3 million clones, 93% being singletons. These data originate in a study of shared clonotypes between healthy human individuals. The receptor comes from a man younger than 30 in good health. Some clones in this sample may be carry-over from other donors' samples. The sequencing input was naive CD4+ T cells from PBMCs. The sample's subset: CD45RA+ positively selected. The chain is built from TRBV6-5 and TRBJ2-5, with unresolved D. This chain's CDR3 is CASSVRVQETQYF. The CDR3 coding sequence is TGTGCCAGCAGTGTCCGGGTACAAGAGACCCAGTACTTC.